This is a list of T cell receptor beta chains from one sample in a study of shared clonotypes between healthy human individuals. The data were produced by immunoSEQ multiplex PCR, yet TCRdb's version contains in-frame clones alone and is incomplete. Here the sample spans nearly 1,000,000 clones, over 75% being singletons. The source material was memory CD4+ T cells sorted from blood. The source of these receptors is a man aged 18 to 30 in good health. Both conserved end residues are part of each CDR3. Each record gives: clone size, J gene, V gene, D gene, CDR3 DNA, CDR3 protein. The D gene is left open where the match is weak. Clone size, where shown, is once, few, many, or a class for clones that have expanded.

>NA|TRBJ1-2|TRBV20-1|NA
TGCAGTGCGGGACGGGCGTATGGCTACACCTTC
CSAGRAYGYTF
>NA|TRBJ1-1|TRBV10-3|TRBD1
TGTGCCATCAGCACCGAGGGACAGGGGTTGACTGAAGCTTTCTTT
CAISTEGQGLTEAFF
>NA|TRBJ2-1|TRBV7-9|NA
TGTGCCAGCAGCTTAGGGTGGACCGCCACAACCGTCGGTGAGCAGTTCTTC
CASSLGWTATTVGEQFF
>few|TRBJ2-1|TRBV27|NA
TGTGCCAGCAGTCTATCCGGGAACTACAATGAGCAGTTCTTC
CASSLSGNYNEQFF
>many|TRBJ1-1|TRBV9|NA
TGTGCCAGCAGCGTAGAGGTGAACACTGAAGCTTTCTTT
CASSVEVNTEAFF
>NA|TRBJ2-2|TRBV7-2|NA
TGTGCCAGCAGCTTATCAGGGAACACCGGGGAGCTGTTTTTT
CASSLSGNTGELFF
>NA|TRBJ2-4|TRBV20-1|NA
TGCAGTGCTGGCAAAGACATTCAGTACTTC
CSAGKDIQYF
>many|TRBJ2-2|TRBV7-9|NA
TGTGCCAGCAGCTTGAGGGCGGTGAACACCGGGGAGCTGTTTTTT
CASSLRAVNTGELFF
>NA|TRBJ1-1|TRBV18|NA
TGTGCCAGCTCAGGCAGCCAAGACACTGAAGCTTTCTTT
CASSGSQDTEAFF
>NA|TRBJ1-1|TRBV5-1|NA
TGCGCCAGCAGCTTGAACGAGAACACTGAAGCTTTCTTT
CASSLNENTEAFF
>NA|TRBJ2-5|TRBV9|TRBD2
TGTGCCAGCAGCGTAGGGGATAGCGGGGGGTTACAAGAGACCCAGTACTTC
CASSVGDSGGLQETQYF
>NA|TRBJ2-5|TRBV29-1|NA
TGCAGCGTTGACCTCTTGGGAGGTCGGGAGACCCAGTACTTC
CSVDLLGGRETQYF
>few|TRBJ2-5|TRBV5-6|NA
TGTGCCAGCAGCCCGGGGAGGCCGGGCGAGACCCAGTACTTC
CASSPGRPGETQYF
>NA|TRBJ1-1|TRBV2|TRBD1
TGTGCCACAAAAACCCGGACAGGGCGTGCTGAAGCTTTCTTT
CATKTRTGRAEAFF
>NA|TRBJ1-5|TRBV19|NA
TGTGCCAGTAGTCGCGGACAGTGGAATAGCAATCAGCCCCAGCATTTT
CASSRGQWNSNQPQHF
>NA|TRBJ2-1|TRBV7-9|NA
TGTGCCAGCAGCTTAGAGGGGCCTGGCAATGAGCAGTTCTTC
CASSLEGPGNEQFF
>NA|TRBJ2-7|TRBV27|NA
TGTGCCAGCAGTTCGTACAGGGAGCAGTACTTC
CASSSYREQYF
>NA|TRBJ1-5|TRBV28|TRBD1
TGTGCCAGCACCCCGGGACAGCGGAAGGGTAATCAGCCCCAGCATTTT
CASTPGQRKGNQPQHF
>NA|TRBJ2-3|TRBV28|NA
TGTGCCAGCGCCGACTCCTGGGGGGCCATGACAGATACGCAGTATTTT
CASADSWGAMTDTQYF
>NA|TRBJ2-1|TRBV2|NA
TGTGCCAGCAGTATTGGACTGGGAGACAATGAGCAGTTCTTC
CASSIGLGDNEQFF
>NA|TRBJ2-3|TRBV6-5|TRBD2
TGTGCCAGCAGTTACTCGCTAGCGGGAGGAAAGGGTACGCAGTATTTT
CASSYSLAGGKGTQYF
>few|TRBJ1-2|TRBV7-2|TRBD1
TGTGCCAGCAGCTTTAACAGGGGCCAGGGCTACACCTTC
CASSFNRGQGYTF
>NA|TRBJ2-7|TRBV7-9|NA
TGTGCCAGCAGCTTAGCGGGGACTCGCGAGCAGTACTTC
CASSLAGTREQYF
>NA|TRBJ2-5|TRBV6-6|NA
TGTGCCAGCAGGAGGCCCCTCCAAGAGACCCAGTACTTC
CASRRPLQETQYF
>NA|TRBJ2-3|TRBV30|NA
TGTGCCTGGAAATCGCGGATCCTAGCCAATACGCAGTATTTT
CAWKSRILANTQYF
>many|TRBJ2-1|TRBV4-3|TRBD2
TGCGCCAGCAGCCAGGGCGGGGGGCGCTACAATGAGCAGTTCTTC
CASSQGGGRYNEQFF
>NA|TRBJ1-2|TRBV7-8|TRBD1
TGTGCCAGCAGCCAGGGGGGGAGTAACTATGGCTACACCTTC
CASSQGGSNYGYTF
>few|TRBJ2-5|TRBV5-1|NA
TGCGCCAGCAGCTTTAGGGAGACCCAGTACTTC
CASSFRETQYF
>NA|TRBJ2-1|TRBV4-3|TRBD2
TGCGCCAGCAGCCCGCTAGGCCGGGAGGGCCCCTACAATGAGCAGTTCTTC
CASSPLGREGPYNEQFF
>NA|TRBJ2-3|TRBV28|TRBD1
TGTGCCAGCAGTTTATCACAGGGGGCCCCAGATACGCAGTATTTT
CASSLSQGAPDTQYF